One sample yielded the 10 T cell receptor beta chains listed below, sequenced in a study of regulatory T cells in long-lasting Graves disease. Building the TCR beta libraries relied on iRepertoire HTBI primers, and CDR3 regions underwent Arm-PCR. TCRdb re-derived calls from the multiplex PCR reads in MiXCR, one entry per CDR3 protein. Here the sample spans around 500,000 distinct CDR3 sequences, less than 25% being singletons. Time point indicated: persistent/refractory GD, antithyroid drugs over 5 years with positive TRAb. Generation of the TCR library employed RNA extracted from PBMCs. Source: peripheral blood mononuclear cells (PBMCs), taken when the disease was refractory, from a patient treated with antithyroid drugs. Receptor source: a female donor with Graves disease.

This clonotype has just a few counts. This chain uses TRBV5-1 with TRBJ2-2; TRBD1 matches at 10 bases. The CDR3 sequence is 16 residues long. Per the germline V gene, CDR1 is SGHRS and CDR2 is YFSETQ. The ends lost 3 bases at V and 3 bases at J; junction bases unmatched: 5. CDR3 DNA: TGCGCCAGCAGCTCCTTCGGGACAGGGGACACCGGGGAGCTGTTTTTT. This codes for CASSSFGTGDTGELFF. Complete variable domain (other parts from reference TRBV5-1 and TRBJ2-2): KAGVTQTPRYLIKTRGQQVTLSCSPISGHRSVSWYQQTPGQGLQFLFEYFSETQRNKGNFPGRFSGRQFSNSRSEMNVSTLELGDSALYLCASSSFGTGDTGELFFGEGSRLTVL.

This clonotype appeared many times. The chain carries TRBV6-2 or TRBV6-3 and TRBJ2-7, with D maybe TRBD1 (6 bases). Per the germline V gene, CDR1 is MNHEY and CDR2 is SVGEGT. Trimming removed 0 bases from V and 3 bases from J, with 12 bases in between. The CDR3 loop spans 15 amino acids. The CDR3 spells CASSYSGQRYYEQYF. The CDR3 DNA is TGTGCCAGCAGTTACTCGGGACAAAGGTACTACGAGCAGTACTTC.

This clonotype came up a few times. This chain uses TRBV5-5 with TRBJ2-5; tentatively, D is TRBD2 (6 bases). V lost 2 bases, J lost 4 bases, and 12 bases lay in between. The CDR3 loop spans 14 amino acids. Germline V gene sequence: CDR1 SGHKS, CDR2 YYEKEE (reference sequence). The CDR3 loop is CASSLIRGGETQYF. The CDR3 nucleotides are TGTGCCAGCAGCTTAATACGGGGAGGAGAGACCCAGTACTTC.

The genes are TRBV2 and TRBJ2-1; 13 bases align to TRBD2. V trimming: 2 bases; J trimming: 2 bases; junction bases outside the gene matches: 0. Germline assignment: CDR1 SNHLY and CDR2 FYNNEI. There are 16 residues in the CDR3. CDR3 DNA: TGTGCCAGCAGTGAAACTAGCGGGAGGGCCTACAATGAGCAGTTCTTC. Amino acids: CASSETSGRAYNEQFF.

In its sample, this clonotype was seen a few times. The gene calls are TRBV6-1 and TRBJ2-1; 8 bases align to TRBD2. With 6 bases clipped from V and 3 bases from J, the junction kept 10 bases outside the gene matches. CDR1 and CDR2 (germline): MNHNS, SASEGT. The CDR3 runs to 16 residues. The CDR3 sequence: CASSKLSGIFYNEQFF. The DNA for the CDR3 is TGTGCCAGCAGCAAACTTAGCGGGATTTTCTACAATGAGCAGTTCTTC.

V usage is TRBV20-1 and J usage is TRBJ2-2; 7 bases map to TRBD1. The J segment lost 4 bases and the V segment lost 2 bases, leaving 13 bases of the junction unmatched. The CDR3 runs 17 residues. CDR1 is DFQATT, CDR2 SNEGSKA, per germline (reference sequence). CDR3 sequence: CSARPETGNWATGELFF. The CDR3 nucleotides read TGCAGTGCTAGACCAGAGACAGGGAATTGGGCCACCGGGGAGCTGTTTTTT.

This clonotype showed up just once. V and J are TRBV27 and TRBJ2-1; unclear D gene. The V end was cut by 1 base, the J end by 9 bases, with 7 bases between. The CDR3 covers 12 residues. In germline, CDR1 is MNHEY, CDR2 SMNVEV (reference sequence). CDR3 residues: CASSLLGAEQFF. In DNA form, the CDR3 reads TGTGCCAGCAGTTTATTAGGAGCTGAGCAGTTCTTC.

This clonotype was seen ten or more times. The J gene is TRBJ1-1, the V gene TRBV7-9; D unresolved. Germline V gene data show CDR1 as SEHNR and CDR2 as FQNEAQ (reference sequence). The CDR3 length is 11 residues. The V end lost 3 bases, the J end lost 7 bases, and 6 bases lay between the germline ends. CDR3 coding DNA: TGTGCCAGCAGCTTGGCTAATGAAGCTTTCTTT. It codes for CASSLANEAFF. The whole variable domain, filled in from reference TRBV7-9 and TRBJ1-1, reads DTGVSQNPRHKITKRGQNVTFRCDPISEHNRLYWYRQTLGQGPEFLTYFQNEAQLEKSRLLSDRFSAERPKGSFSTLEIQRTEQGDSAMYLCASSLANEAFFGQGTRLTVV.

This clonotype has a count of ten or more. This chain connects TRBV29-1 to TRBJ1-2; TRBD1 agrees at 8 bases. The CDR3 extends over 14 amino acids. The germline V gene has CDR1 SQVTM and CDR2 ANQGSEA. The V segment lost 7 bases and the J segment 7 bases; nucleotides outside the gene matches: 14. CDR3 sequence: CSAGGGQGIGGYTF. CDR3 nucleotides: TGCAGCGCTGGTGGAGGACAGGGTATAGGTGGCTACACCTTC. The full variable domain, with the rest looked up from reference TRBV29-1 and TRBJ1-2, is SAVISQKPSRDICQRGTSLTIQCQVDSQVTMMFWYRQQPGQSLTLIATANQGSEATYESGFVIDKFPISRPNLTFSTLTVSNMSPEDSSIYLCSAGGGQGIGGYTFGSGTRLTVV.

This clonotype was recorded at least ten times. J is TRBJ1-4 and V is TRBV30; 8 bases map to TRBD1. Per germline, CDR1 GTSNPN and CDR2 SVGIG (reference sequence). The CDR3 is 14 residues long. J was trimmed by 6 bases and V by 0 bases; bases with no gene match: 3. In DNA, the CDR3 is TGTGCCTGGAGTGTGTACAGGGGGTATGAAAAACTGTTTTTT. Encoded protein: CAWSVYRGYEKLFF.